This T cell receptor beta chain is drawn from a study of OX40 agonist ivuxolimab in advanced cancers. The germline V gene has CDR1 LNHDA and CDR2 SQIVND (reference sequence). This CDR3 has 15 amino acids. Trimming removed 4 bases from V and 6 bases from J, with 17 bases in between. Sequencing used immunoSEQ multiplex PCR; TCRdb keeps in-frame clones, though not all of them. The sample has fewer than 75,000 clones, 88% seen once; the top ten hold roughly 0.67%. The sample consisted of CD4+ or CD8+ T cells sorted from blood, taken in a trial of the OX40 agonist ivuxolimab. This TCR derives from an adult with an advanced solid tumor such as melanoma, head and neck, liver or kidney cancer. The chain has TRBV19 and TRBJ2-3; D unclear. The CDR3 bases are TGTGCCAGTAGTACCTGGACCACCCGACGGGATACGCAGTATTTT. Translated, it gives CASSTWTTRRDTQYF.